This is a list of T cell receptor beta chains from one sample in a study of blood T cell repertoires in COVID-19. TCRdb's table, derived via immunoSEQ multiplex PCR, lists solely in-frame clones and lacks some. The sample yields 55,000 to 85,000 clones, roughly 77% seen once. Sequencing used peripheral blood. The origin of the receptors is a woman aged 70-85 years with acute or convalescent COVID-19. Both conserved end residues are part of each CDR3. D genes are given only for firm matches. Some rows mark clone size as missing; the rest say once, few, many or name a class of expanded clone.

clone_size j_call d_call v_call cdr3_aa cdr3_nt
- TRBJ2-1 - TRBV25-1 CASSNGGLRLLNEQFF TGTGCCAGCAGTAATGGGGGACTCCGCCTCCTCAATGAGCAGTTCTTC
- TRBJ1-2 - TRBV6-2/TRBV6-3 CASSYGDFYGYTF TGTGCCAGCAGTTACGGGGACTTCTATGGCTACACCTTC
- TRBJ1-2 TRBD1 TRBV10-3 CAISWDREVYTF TGTGCCATCAGTTGGGACAGGGAAGTCTACACCTTC
- TRBJ1-2 - TRBV5-4 CASSRTGKGDGYTF TGTGCCAGCAGCCGCACAGGGAAAGGTGATGGCTACACCTTC
once TRBJ2-1 - TRBV5-1 CASSLAGSNNEQFF TGCGCCAGCAGCTTGGCCGGGAGCAACAATGAGCAGTTCTTC
- TRBJ2-3 - TRBV24-1 CATSDSIGLDTQYF TGTGCCACCAGTGATTCGATTGGACTTGATACGCAGTATTTT
- TRBJ1-4 TRBD1 TRBV19 CASSITQGANEKLFF TGTGCCAGTAGTATAACTCAGGGGGCGAATGAAAAACTGTTTTTT
- TRBJ2-5 - TRBV30 CAWSSTGTQETQYF TGTGCCTGGAGTAGCACAGGGACCCAAGAGACCCAGTACTTC
few TRBJ2-7 TRBD2 TRBV2 CASSRPGTTLLIFYEQYF TGTGCCAGCAGTCGACCCGGGACTACCCTACTCATCTTCTACGAGCAGTACTTC
- TRBJ1-2 - TRBV20-1 CSRDTIYGYTF TGCAGCCGGGACACCATCTATGGCTACACCTTC
- TRBJ2-5 - TRBV28 CASNRGHQETQYF TGTGCCAGCAACCGGGGTCACCAAGAGACCCAGTACTTC
few TRBJ2-3 TRBD2 TRBV19 CASSPTSGTSTDTQYF TGTGCCAGTAGTCCGACTAGCGGAACTAGCACAGATACGCAGTATTTT
- TRBJ1-6 TRBD1 TRBV10-3 CAISTRTGGNSPLHF TGTGCCATCAGTACGAGGACAGGGGGTAATTCACCCCTCCACTTT
- TRBJ2-1 TRBD1 TRBV20-1 CSARGDRGSFF TGCAGTGCTAGGGGGGACAGGGGTTCGTTCTTC
- TRBJ1-2 - TRBV4-1 CASSQDISGVGTF TGCGCCAGCAGCCAAGATATTTCGGGGGTTGGCACCTTC
- TRBJ1-1 - TRBV30 CAWKAGDWNTEAFF TGTGCCTGGAAGGCAGGGGATTGGAACACTGAAGCTTTCTTT
- TRBJ2-7 TRBD2 TRBV28 CASSLGAGGRYEQYF TGTGCCAGCAGTTTGGGGGCGGGAGGGAGGTACGAGCAGTACTTC
- TRBJ2-2 - TRBV27 CASSLWAGGELFF TGTGCCAGCAGTTTGTGGGCCGGCGGGGAGCTGTTTTTT
- TRBJ1-2 - TRBV5-8 CASSLLEGRYTF TGTGCCAGCAGCTTACTAGAGGGAAGGTACACCTTC
- TRBJ2-5 - TRBV5-8 CASSMGAGTQETQYF TGTGCCAGCAGCATGGGGGCAGGAACTCAAGAGACCCAGTACTTC
once TRBJ1-3 - TRBV3-1/TRBV3-2 CASSLRGGFGNTIYF TGTGCCAGCAGCCTCCGAGGGGGATTTGGGAACACCATATATTTT
- TRBJ2-7 TRBD2 TRBV6-5 CASSLLAGGSREQYF TGTGCCAGCAGTCTACTAGCGGGAGGCAGTCGCGAGCAGTACTTC
- TRBJ1-2 - TRBV6-5 CASSYSGAYGYTF TGTGCCAGCAGTTACTCGGGGGCCTATGGCTACACCTTC
- TRBJ2-1 TRBD2 TRBV7-8 CASSLGTSYNEQFF TGTGCCAGCAGCTTAGGGACTAGCTACAATGAGCAGTTCTTC
- TRBJ2-3 TRBD2 TRBV11-3 CASSLGLAGQPSTDTQYF TGTGCCAGCAGCCTGGGACTAGCGGGACAACCGAGCACAGATACGCAGTATTTT
- TRBJ2-6 TRBD1 TRBV27 CASSPGTGDPGANVLTF TGTGCCAGCAGCCCCGGGACAGGGGACCCTGGGGCCAACGTCCTGACTTTC
- TRBJ1-2 - TRBV6-5 CASSTGHLNYGYTF TGTGCCAGCAGCACGGGACACTTGAACTATGGCTACACCTTC
- TRBJ2-1 TRBD2 TRBV2 CASSESASGSRDEQFF TGTGCCAGCAGTGAAAGCGCTAGCGGGAGTAGAGATGAGCAGTTCTTC
- TRBJ2-3 - TRBV28 CASSQSGTDTQYF TGTGCCAGCAGTCAGTCCGGGACAGATACGCAGTATTTT
- TRBJ1-1 TRBD1 TRBV28 CASSRDRGFDTEAFF TGTGCCAGCAGCCGGGACAGGGGGTTCGACACTGAAGCTTTCTTT
- TRBJ2-1 TRBD1 TRBV7-2 CASSFIGGWNNEQFF TGTGCCAGCAGCTTTATAGGGGGCTGGAACAATGAGCAGTTCTTC
- TRBJ2-6 TRBD1 TRBV5-1 CASSLVGTGGAGANVLTF TGCGCCAGCAGCTTGGTCGGGACAGGGGGCGCTGGGGCCAACGTCCTGACTTTC
- TRBJ2-1 TRBD2 TRBV25-1 CASSRGLAGGPRDEQFF TGTGCCAGCAGTCGAGGACTAGCGGGAGGGCCCAGGGATGAGCAGTTCTTC
- TRBJ1-1 TRBD1 TRBV7-9 CASSLAGQGRREAFF TGTGCCAGCAGCTTAGCGGGACAGGGTCGTCGGGAAGCTTTCTTT
- TRBJ2-2 - TRBV28 CASSSWGTGANTGELFF TGTGCCAGCAGTTCCTGGGGGACGGGGGCGAACACCGGGGAGCTGTTTTTT